Following are 23 T cell receptor beta chains from one sample sequenced in a study of T cell repertoires in cytomegalovirus infection. TCRdb called the reads again in MiXCR, with one record for every CDR3 protein. The sample lists 560,000 or so distinct CDR3 sequences; 16% were seen once. Sequencing was carried out using CD8+ T cells from PBMCs. The source is a human donor in good health (CMV status not recorded). Some clones in this sample may be carry-over from other donors' samples.

This clonotype has at least ten counts. The rearrangement links TRBV6-1 to TRBJ1-5, with 9 bases lining up with TRBD1. The CDR3 has 16 residues. Germline V gene lookup returns CDR1 MNHNS and CDR2 SASEGT. V was pared by 5 bases and J by 5 bases, with 10 bases of the junction left unmatched. The CDR3 bases are TGTGCCAGCAGTCCTGTTTCCGGGACAGGGTATCAGCCCCAGCATTTT. Amino acid sequence: CASSPVSGTGYQPQHF.

Only a few counts were recorded for this clonotype. The chain combines TRBV19 with TRBJ1-2, with 9 bases identical to TRBD1. CDR1 and CDR2 (germline): LNHDA, SQIVND (reference sequence). With V trimmed by 6 bases and J by 2 bases, 7 bases remained unmatched. The CDR3 runs 15 residues. The CDR3: CASSAGTGYNYGYTF. The CDR3 DNA reads TGTGCCAGTAGCGCCGGGACAGGGTACAACTATGGCTACACCTTC.

This clonotype was detected many times. The chain links TRBV7-8 to TRBJ2-7; 8 bases map to TRBD1. The trim removed 3 bases at V and 6 bases at J, leaving 7 bases unmatched. The CDR3 loop spans 14 amino acids. Germline assignment: CDR1 SGHVS and CDR2 FQNEAQ. The CDR3 loop reads CASSLTGESAEQYF. CDR3 sequence (DNA): TGTGCCAGCAGCTTGACAGGGGAATCGGCCGAGCAGTACTTC. Full variable domain (remainder filled in from reference TRBV7-8 and TRBJ2-7): GAGVSQSPRYKVAKRGQDVALRCDPISGHVSLFWYQQALGQGPEFLTYFQNEAQLDKSGLPSDRFFAERPEGSVSTLKIQRTQQEDSAVYLCASSLTGESAEQYFGPGTRLTVT.

This clonotype was detected many times. The genes are TRBV4-1 and TRBJ1-1, with D perhaps matching TRBD1 (5 bases). The V end was cut by 6 bases, the J end by 11 bases, with 19 bases between. In germline, CDR1 is MGHRA, CDR2 YSYEKL. The CDR3 sequence is 13 residues long. CDR3 coding DNA: TGCGCCAGCAGACTGGGACCAGAAACCGTCGCTTTCTTT. As protein: CASRLGPETVAFF.

This clonotype was counted at least ten times. The DNA of the CDR3 is TGTGCCAGCAGCCCGAGCGCCGGGACTAGGGGCAATGAGCAGTTCTTC. Its translation is CASSPSAGTRGNEQFF. The chain links TRBV7-6 to TRBJ2-1; 8 bases match TRBD2. The CDR3 extends over 16 amino acids. Germline V gene sequence: CDR1 SGHVS, CDR2 FNYEAQ. V was clipped by 5 bases and J by 6 bases; unmatched bases: 12.

This clonotype was recorded a few times. The rearrangement joins TRBV9 to TRBJ2-1; TRBD2 agrees at 8 bases. The CDR3 extends over 17 amino acids. Looked up from germline, CDR1 is SGDLS and CDR2 is YYNGEE. J gave up 1 base and V 0 bases, and 6 bases lay outside the gene matches. CDR3 nucleotides: TGTGCCAGCAGCGTAGCAGCGGGCGGGGGGTCCTACAATGAGCAGTTCTTC. Translated: CASSVAAGGGSYNEQFF.

This clonotype has a count of ten or more. As DNA, the CDR3 is TGTGCCAGCAGCCCTACAGGGGATGGAGGTCAGCCCCAGCATTTT. Residues: CASSPTGDGGQPQHF. The chain recombines TRBV6-5 with TRBJ1-5; the match to TRBD1 covers 7 bases. Germline CDR1 is MNHEY and CDR2 is SVGAGI. Losses at the gene ends were 6 bases for V and 6 bases for J; bases not matched to a gene: 11. The CDR3 extends over 15 amino acids.

The table lists this clonotype with a few counts. The chain employs TRBV11-1 and TRBJ2-2; tentative D call: TRBD1 (6 bases). This CDR3 comprises 14 residues. V gave up 7 bases and J gave up 6 bases, with 15 bases separating them. Per germline, CDR1 SGHAT and CDR2 FQDESV (reference sequence). The chain's CDR3 is CASKDLQGPGELFF. The CDR3 coding sequence is TGTGCCAGCAAAGACCTACAGGGACCCGGGGAGCTGTTTTTT.

This clonotype was counted many times. The rearrangement joins TRBV10-3 to TRBJ2-1, with 9 positions matching TRBD2. The V segment lost 3 bases and the J segment 0 bases; nucleotides outside the gene matches: 9. The CDR3 extends over 18 amino acids. Germline CDR1 ENHRY, CDR2 SYGVKD. The CDR3: CAISDPLAGGPSYNEQFF. In DNA form, the CDR3 reads TGTGCCATCAGTGACCCCTTGGCGGGAGGGCCCTCCTACAATGAGCAGTTCTTC.

The chain uses TRBV27 and TRBJ2-3; 8 bases fit TRBD2. The length of the CDR3 is 15 residues. Trimming at V came to 3 bases and at J to 4 bases, leaving 6 bases not matched to a gene. Germline loops: CDR1 MNHEY, CDR2 SMNVEV (reference sequence). CDR3 loop: CASSLSLAEADTQYF. CDR3 nucleotide sequence: TGTGCCAGCAGTTTGTCACTAGCGGAGGCAGATACGCAGTATTTT.

The chain combines TRBV28 with TRBJ2-1; TRBD2 agrees at 10 bases. J lost 9 bases, V lost 5 bases, and 16 bases had no gene match. The CDR3 spans 17 residues. Germline assignment: CDR1 MDHEN and CDR2 SYDVKM. CDR3 residues: CASSIPGTSALGSEQFF. The CDR3 DNA reads TGTGCCAGCAGTATCCCCGGGACTAGCGCCCTTGGGAGTGAGCAGTTCTTC.

This clonotype was detected a few times. The rearrangement uses TRBV20-1 and TRBJ1-2; 7 nucleotides align to TRBD1. After removal of 5 bases from V and 2 bases from J, the junction contained 8 bases not matched to a gene. The germline V gene has CDR1 DFQATT and CDR2 SNEGSKA (reference sequence). The CDR3 is 14 residues long. DNA for the CDR3: TGCAGTGCTCACGACAGGGAGACCAACTATGGCTACACCTTC. Protein: CSAHDRETNYGYTF.

This clonotype was observed at least ten times. The chain uses TRBV7-8 and TRBJ2-1; D perhaps matches TRBD2 (6 bases). The CDR3 has 15 amino acids. V was shortened by 0 bases and J by 8 bases, with 14 bases between the two germline ends. CDR1 and CDR2 (germline): SGHVS, FQNEAQ. The CDR3 nucleotides read TGTGCCAGCAGCTTAGCGTATGGGGGGATATATGAGCAGTTCTTC. It yields the protein CASSLAYGGIYEQFF.

This clonotype was recorded at least ten times. J is TRBJ2-7 and V is TRBV6-5, with D possibly matching TRBD2 (5 bases). This CDR3 comprises 12 residues. V lost 11 bases, J lost 1 base, and 12 bases lay in between. Germline lookup yields CDR1 MNHEY and CDR2 SVGAGI. CDR3 sequence (DNA): TGTGCCGTGGGAGAGCCGTCCTACGAGCAGTACTTC. Translated, it gives CAVGEPSYEQYF.

V gene TRBV28 combines with J gene TRBJ2-1; tentatively, D is TRBD1 or TRBD2 (5 bases each). The V end lost 3 bases, the J end lost 8 bases, and 17 bases lay between the germline ends. CDR1 MDHEN and CDR2 SYDVKM come from the germline V gene. The CDR3 totals 15 residues. CDR3 bases: TGTGCCAGCAGTTTCGGGACGCACATCGGGGATGAGCAGTTCTTC. Translated, it gives CASSFGTHIGDEQFF. The full variable domain, with the rest looked up from reference TRBV28 and TRBJ2-1, is DVKVTQSSRYLVKRTGEKVFLECVQDMDHENMFWYRQDPGLGLRLIYFSYDVKMKEKGDIPEGYSVSREKKERFSLILESASTNQTSMYLCASSFGTHIGDEQFFGPGTRLTVL.

This clonotype has a handful of counts. CDR3 loop: CASSYLQGGTEAFF. The CDR3 coding sequence is TGTGCCAGCAGTTACCTACAGGGGGGAACTGAAGCTTTCTTT. The chain links TRBV6-5 to TRBJ1-1; 8 bases align to TRBD1. The germline CDR1 and CDR2 sequences are MNHEY and SVGAGI. Trimming cost V 2 bases and J 5 bases; bases outside gene matches: 4. The CDR3 spans 14 residues.

Many counts were recorded for this clonotype. The chain couples TRBV28 to TRBJ2-7; D remains ambiguous. CDR1 and CDR2 from the germline V gene are MDHEN and SYDVKM. V lost 4 bases, J lost 2 bases, and 12 bases lay in between. The CDR3 loop spans 14 amino acids. CDR3 nucleotides: TGTGCCAGCAGTTCAGTCAATACGGCCTACGAGCAGTACTTC. Amino acids: CASSSVNTAYEQYF.

V usage is TRBV14 and J usage is TRBJ2-3; TRBD2 aligns across 11 bases. The trim removed 7 bases at V and 6 bases at J, leaving 3 bases unmatched. Germline V CDR1 and CDR2: SGHDN, FVKESK. The CDR3 is 13 amino acids. The CDR3 protein is CASKLAGADTQYF. For the CDR3, the DNA is TGTGCCAGCAAACTAGCGGGAGCGGATACGCAGTATTTT.

The V gene is TRBV30, the J gene TRBJ1-6; TRBD1 might be the D (6 bases). The CDR3 extends over 16 amino acids. Germline-derived CDR1 and CDR2 are GTSNPN and SVGIG (reference sequence). Trimming cost V 0 bases and J 1 base, with 10 bases left between them. CDR3 protein: CAWSVGGASYNSPLHF. In DNA form, the CDR3 reads TGTGCCTGGAGTGTCGGGGGGGCTTCCTATAATTCACCCCTCCACTTT. The full variable domain, with the rest looked up from reference TRBV30 and TRBJ1-6, is SQTIHQWPATLVQPVGSPLSLECTVEGTSNPNLYWYRQAAGRGLQLLFYSVGIGQISSEVPQNLSASRPQDRQFILSSKKLLLSDSGFYLCAWSVGGASYNSPLHFGNGTRLTVT.

The rearrangement links TRBV4-2 to TRBJ2-1, with D maybe TRBD2 (5 bases). This CDR3 contains 17 residues. V was clipped by 4 bases and J by 8 bases, with 24 bases between them. Per germline, CDR1 LGHNA and CDR2 YNFKEQ. As DNA, the CDR3 is TGTGCCAGCAGCCCGGCCGGATCGCGCGGGTTGAGGGATGAGCAGTTCTTC. It specifies CASSPAGSRGLRDEQFF.

This clonotype was seen ten or more times. The CDR3 DNA reads TGTGCCAGCAGTGTTAACCACCTCAAGCCCAGGGGTAATCAGCCCCAGCATTTT. Amino acids: CASSVNHLKPRGNQPQHF. The V call is TRBV28, the J call TRBJ1-5, with a weak D call TRBD1 (6 bases). The CDR3 is 18 amino acids. Trimming shortened V by 5 bases and J by 4 bases, and 24 bases separated the two germline ends. CDR1 and CDR2 (germline): MDHEN, SYDVKM.

The chain carries TRBV27 and TRBJ2-3, with D hard to call. This CDR3 comprises 13 residues. Germline V gives CDR1 MNHEY, CDR2 SMNVEV (reference sequence). V lost 0 bases and J lost 4, with 5 bases in between. CDR3 sequence reads: CASSLSSPDTQYF. Written as DNA, the CDR3 is TGTGCCAGCAGTTTATCAAGCCCAGATACGCAGTATTTT.

This clonotype was counted ten times or more. DNA of the CDR3: TGTGCCAGCAGATCTTTGACTAGCAGATCCTACAATGAGCAGTTCTTC. Translated: CASRSLTSRSYNEQFF. J is TRBJ2-1 and V is TRBV12-3 or TRBV12-4; 7 bases agree with TRBD2. The V gene end was trimmed by 6 bases and the J gene end by 1 base; junction bases not matched to a gene: 9. CDR3 size: 16 residues.